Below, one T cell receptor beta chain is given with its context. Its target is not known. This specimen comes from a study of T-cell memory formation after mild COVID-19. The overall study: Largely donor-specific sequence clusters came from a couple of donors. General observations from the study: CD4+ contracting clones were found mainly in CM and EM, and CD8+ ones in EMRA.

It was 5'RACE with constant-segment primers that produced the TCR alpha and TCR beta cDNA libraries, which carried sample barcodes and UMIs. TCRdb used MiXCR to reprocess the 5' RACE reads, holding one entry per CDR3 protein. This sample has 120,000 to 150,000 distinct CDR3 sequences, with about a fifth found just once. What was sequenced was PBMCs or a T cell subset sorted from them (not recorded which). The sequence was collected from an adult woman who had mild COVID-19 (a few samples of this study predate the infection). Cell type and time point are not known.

The CDR3 loop reads CASSQDKGGPGTDTQYF. The CDR3 DNA follows: TGCGCCAGCAGCCAAGATAAGGGGGGACCCGGCACAGATACGCAGTATTTT. The rearrangement uses TRBV4-1 and TRBJ2-3; the D gene could be TRBD1 or TRBD2 (6 bases each). The germline V gene encodes CDR1 MGHRA and CDR2 YSYEKL. The V end lost 0 bases, the J end lost 1 base, and 14 bases lay between the germline ends. The CDR3 sequence is 17 residues long.